The 13 T cell receptor beta chains below were found in one sample sequenced in a study of shared clonotypes between healthy human individuals. The method was immunoSEQ multiplex PCR; TCRdb's version includes in-frame clones alone and lacks a portion of them. Among hundreds of thousands of clones listed, roughly 70% were seen once. Sequencing input: memory CD4+ T cells sorted from blood. Sample subset: CD45RA-negative fraction. These receptors were taken from a woman in her 30s in good health.

This clone was counted once. This chain uses TRBV5-4 with TRBJ2-3; D remains unclear. Per germline, CDR1 SGHNT and CDR2 YYREEE (reference sequence). The germline V and J ends were trimmed by 3 bases and 2 bases, with 7 bases remaining between them. This CDR3 contains 13 residues. CDR3 sequence: CASSWISTDTQYF. The CDR3 DNA sequence: TGTGCCAGCAGCTGGATATCCACAGATACGCAGTATTTT.

This clone was recorded at least ten times. The chain uses TRBV28 and TRBJ2-4; D assignment may be TRBD1 or TRBD2 (5 bases each). The length of the CDR3 is 14 residues. The V gene lost 8 bases and the J gene lost 1 base, with 12 bases spanning the gap. Per germline, CDR1 MDHEN and CDR2 SYDVKM. As DNA, the CDR3 is TGTGCCAGCGATTCGGGACCTGCCAAAAACATTCAGTACTTC. Amino acid sequence: CASDSGPAKNIQYF. The whole variable domain, remainder taken from reference TRBV28 and TRBJ2-4, is DVKVTQSSRYLVKRTGEKVFLECVQDMDHENMFWYRQDPGLGLRLIYFSYDVKMKEKGDIPEGYSVSREKKERFSLILESASTNQTSMYLCASDSGPAKNIQYFGAGTRLSVL.

The count of this clone is one. The rearrangement uses TRBV6-6 and TRBJ1-4; no definite D call. The CDR3 extends over 15 amino acids. Germline CDR1 reads MNHNY; CDR2 reads SVGAGI (reference sequence). V shed 0 bases and J shed 7 bases, with 12 bases lying between them. The CDR3 DNA follows: TGTGCCAGCAGTTACTCCAGGTTGGGAAGTGAAAAACTGTTTTTT. Its protein is CASSYSRLGSEKLFF.

The chain uses TRBV28 and TRBJ2-3; TRBD2 aligns across 10 bases. V trimming: 5 bases; J trimming: 0 bases; junction bases outside the gene matches: 8. This CDR3 contains 17 residues. Per the germline V gene, CDR1 is MDHEN and CDR2 is SYDVKM. The CDR3, as DNA: TGTGCCAGCAGTGGGGGAACGGGACTAGCGAGCACAGATACGCAGTATTTT. It translates to CASSGGTGLASTDTQYF.

This clone was counted at least ten times. Other DNA sequences in the same sample also yield this CDR3. The rearrangement uses TRBV6-1 and TRBJ1-5; D uncertain. V lost 6 bases to trimming and J lost 0 bases, with 3 bases between them. The CDR3 loop spans 12 amino acids. Germline CDR1 and CDR2: MNHNS and SASEGT. DNA of the CDR3: TGTGCCAGCAGGGGTAGCAATCAGCCCCAGCATTTT. Residues: CASRGSNQPQHF.

The chain recombines TRBV7-9 with TRBJ2-7, with D unclear. CDR3 length: 13 amino acids. Germline CDR1 and CDR2: SEHNR and FQNEAQ (reference sequence). Trimming shortened V by 6 bases and J by 1 base, and 10 bases separated the two germline ends. In DNA, the CDR3 is TGTGCCAGCAGGTTCACAGAGTCCTACGAGCAGTACTTC. It codes for CASRFTESYEQYF.

This clone appeared a few times. V usage is TRBV7-9 and J usage is TRBJ1-2; possibly TRBD1 for D (6 bases). Germline CDR1 and CDR2: SEHNR and FQNEAQ (reference sequence). V was shortened by 3 bases and J by 2 bases, with 10 bases between the two germline ends. This CDR3 spans 14 amino acids. The CDR3 reads CASSFSDRNYGYTF. CDR3 coding DNA: TGTGCCAGCAGCTTTTCGGACAGAAACTATGGCTACACCTTC.

The V and J genes are TRBV7-2 and TRBJ1-5; no clear D. Trimming stripped 1 base from V and 6 bases from J, with 13 bases between. CDR1 is SGHTA, CDR2 FQGNSA, per germline. This CDR3 has 15 amino acids. The CDR3 region is CASSLGPGLGQPQHF. The CDR3 DNA is TGTGCCAGCAGCTTAGGTCCGGGTTTAGGTCAGCCCCAGCATTTT.

This clone turned up a few times. V usage is TRBV27 and J usage is TRBJ2-7, with TRBD2 identical over 7 bases. The CDR3 runs 14 residues. Germline trimming cut 11 bases from V and 5 bases from J; bases unmatched to any gene: 15. CDR1 and CDR2 from the germline V gene are MNHEY and SMNVEV (reference sequence). The CDR3: CAGSFRGERHEQYF. DNA of the CDR3: TGTGCCGGTTCCTTCCGGGGGGAGAGGCACGAGCAGTACTTC.

The sample holds one count of this clone. The CDR3 DNA follows: TGCGCCAGCAGTCAGTACAGCTCCTACGAGCAGTACTTC. It specifies CASSQYSSYEQYF. The chain has TRBV23-1 and TRBJ2-7; D remains ambiguous. TRBV23-1 counts as an open reading frame of uncertain function. This CDR3 is 13 amino acids long. V lost 3 bases, J lost 0 bases, and 6 bases lay in between.

In its sample, this clone was seen a few times. The gene calls are TRBV9 and TRBJ2-1; maybe TRBD1 (6 bases). The V gene lost 0 bases and the J gene lost 10 bases, with 20 bases spanning the gap. The CDR3 extends over 16 amino acids. CDR1 and CDR2 from the germline V gene are SGDLS and YYNGEE. The CDR3 sequence: CASSVEQDALGGEQFF. CDR3 bases: TGTGCCAGCAGCGTAGAACAGGACGCCTTAGGGGGAGAGCAGTTCTTC.

The chain carries TRBV19 and TRBJ1-2; TRBD1 aligns across 7 bases. J was trimmed by 1 base and V by 3 bases; bases with no gene match: 11. In germline, CDR1 is LNHDA, CDR2 SQIVND (reference sequence). The CDR3 is 17 residues long. Here the CDR3 reads CASSIEDRTRLNYGYTF. For the CDR3, the DNA is TGTGCCAGTAGTATCGAGGACAGGACCAGACTTAACTATGGCTACACCTTC. The full variable domain, completed using reference TRBV19 and TRBJ1-2, is DGGITQSPKYLFRKEGQNVTLSCEQNLNHDAMYWYRQDPGQGLRLIYYSQIVNDFQKGDIAEGYSVSREKKESFPLTVTSAQKNPTAFYLCASSIEDRTRLNYGYTFGSGTRLTVV.

The chain recombines TRBV28 with TRBJ2-3, with D possibly TRBD1 on 5 matching bases. CDR3 length: 18 amino acids. The germline V and J ends were trimmed by 6 bases and 8 bases, with 30 bases remaining between them. Germline loops: CDR1 MDHEN, CDR2 SYDVKM. CDR3 amino acids: CASSPPGLRAKQVVTQYF. The CDR3 DNA follows: TGTGCCAGCAGCCCCCCCGGTCTCAGGGCAAAACAGGTCGTTACGCAGTATTTT.